This TCR beta chain appears in the sequencing data of a study of T cells in Graves' hyperthyroidism and ophthalmopathy. Study findings and constraints: Ophthalmopathy stood apart from stable hyperthyroidism in a 13 V-J model.

From RNA transcripts, TCR beta CDR3 regions were amplified. HTBI primers were used for first-round RT-PCR of the TCR CDR3. In TCRdb, the multiplex PCR reads were re-called with MiXCR into one record per CDR3 protein. This sample yields around 490,000 distinct CDR3 sequences, of which just under 20% are seen a single time; approximately 48% belongs to the top ten. The source of the PBMCs was approximately 10 ml of fresh peripheral blood. Deletions cut 3 bases from V and 0 bases from J, with 21 bases between. The CDR3 consists of 18 residues. Germline V gene lookup returns CDR1 SQVTM and CDR2 ANQGSEA. A remark on this clonotype: Its antigen is as yet unknown.

Sequenced sample: blood. The chain joins TRBV29-1 to TRBJ2-1, with a tentative D call TRBD1 (5 bases). The receptor's source is a middle-aged man with Graves' ophthalmopathy. CDR3 amino acids: CSVDRIGAQVLSYNEQFF. Here the CDR3 DNA reads TGCAGCGTTGATAGGATAGGAGCACAGGTCCTCTCCTACAATGAGCAGTTCTTC.